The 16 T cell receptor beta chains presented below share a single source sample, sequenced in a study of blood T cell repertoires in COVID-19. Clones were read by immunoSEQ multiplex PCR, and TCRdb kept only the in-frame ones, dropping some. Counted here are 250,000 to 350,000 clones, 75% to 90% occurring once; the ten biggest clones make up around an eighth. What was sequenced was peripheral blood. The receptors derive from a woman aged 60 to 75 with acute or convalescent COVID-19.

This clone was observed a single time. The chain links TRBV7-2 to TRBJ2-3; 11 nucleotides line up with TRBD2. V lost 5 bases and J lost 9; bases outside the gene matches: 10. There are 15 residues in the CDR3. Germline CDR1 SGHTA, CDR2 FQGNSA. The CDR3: CASSPYSGRATTQYF. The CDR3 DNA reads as TGTGCCAGCAGCCCATATAGCGGGAGGGCTACAACGCAGTATTTT. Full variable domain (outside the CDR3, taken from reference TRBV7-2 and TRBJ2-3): GAGVSQSPSNKVTEKGKDVELRCDPISGHTALYWYRQSLGQGLEFLIYFQGNSAPDKSGLPSDRFSAERTGGSVSTLTIQRTQQEDSAVYLCASSPYSGRATTQYFGPGTRLTVL.

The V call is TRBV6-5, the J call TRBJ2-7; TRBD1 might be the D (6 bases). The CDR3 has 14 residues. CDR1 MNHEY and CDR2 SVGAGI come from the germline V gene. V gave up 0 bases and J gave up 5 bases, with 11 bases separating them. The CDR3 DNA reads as TGTGCCAGCAGTTACTCCCCAGGGGACCACGAGCAGTACTTC. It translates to CASSYSPGDHEQYF.

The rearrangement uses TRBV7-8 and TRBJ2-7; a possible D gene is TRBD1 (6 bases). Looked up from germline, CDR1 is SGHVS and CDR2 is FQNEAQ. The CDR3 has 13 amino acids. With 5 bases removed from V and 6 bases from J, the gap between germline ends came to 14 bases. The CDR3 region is CASSPWGQGEQYF. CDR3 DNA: TGTGCCAGCAGCCCCTGGGGGCAGGGCGAGCAGTACTTC.

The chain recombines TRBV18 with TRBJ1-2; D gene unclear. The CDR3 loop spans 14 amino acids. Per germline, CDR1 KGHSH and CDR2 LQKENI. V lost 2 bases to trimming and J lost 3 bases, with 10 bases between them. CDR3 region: CASSPLGADYGYTF. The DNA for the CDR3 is TGTGCCAGCTCACCATTGGGTGCGGACTATGGCTACACCTTC.

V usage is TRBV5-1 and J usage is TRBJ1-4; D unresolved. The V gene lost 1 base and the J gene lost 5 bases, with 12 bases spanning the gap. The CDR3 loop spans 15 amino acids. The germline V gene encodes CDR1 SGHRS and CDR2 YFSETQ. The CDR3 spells CASSLSGQINEKLFF. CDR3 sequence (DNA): TGCGCCAGCAGCTTGAGTGGGCAGATAAATGAAAAACTGTTTTTT. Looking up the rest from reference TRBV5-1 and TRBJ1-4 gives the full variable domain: KAGVTQTPRYLIKTRGQQVTLSCSPISGHRSVSWYQQTPGQGLQFLFEYFSETQRNKGNFPGRFSGRQFSNSRSEMNVSTLELGDSALYLCASSLSGQINEKLFFGSGTQLSVL.

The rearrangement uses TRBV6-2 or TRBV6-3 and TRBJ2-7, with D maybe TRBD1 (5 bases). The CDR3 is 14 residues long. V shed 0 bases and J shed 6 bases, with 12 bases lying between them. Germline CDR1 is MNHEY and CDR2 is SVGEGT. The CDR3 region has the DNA TGTGCCAGCAGTTACTCGAGATGGGGCCCCGAGCAGTACTTC. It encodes CASSYSRWGPEQYF.

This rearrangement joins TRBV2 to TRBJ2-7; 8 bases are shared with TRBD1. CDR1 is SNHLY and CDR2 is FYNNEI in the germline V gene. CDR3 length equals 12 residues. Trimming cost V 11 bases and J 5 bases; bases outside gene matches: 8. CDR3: CAVNDRGHEQYF. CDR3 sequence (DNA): TGTGCCGTGAACGACAGGGGACACGAGCAGTACTTC.

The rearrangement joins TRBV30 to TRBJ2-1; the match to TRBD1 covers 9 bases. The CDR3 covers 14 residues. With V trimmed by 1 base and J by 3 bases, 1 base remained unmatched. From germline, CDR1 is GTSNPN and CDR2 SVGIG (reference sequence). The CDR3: CAWSGGQGYNEQFF. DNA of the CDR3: TGTGCCTGGAGTGGGGGACAGGGCTACAATGAGCAGTTCTTC.

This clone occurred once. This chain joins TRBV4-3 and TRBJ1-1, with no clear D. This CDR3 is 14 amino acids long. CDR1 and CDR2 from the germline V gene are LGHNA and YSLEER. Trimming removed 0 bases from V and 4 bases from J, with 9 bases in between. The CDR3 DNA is TGCGCCAGCAGCCAAGAAGGGCGGGTCACTGAAGCTTTCTTT. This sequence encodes CASSQEGRVTEAFF.

CDR3 protein: CASTPGAGREAFF. The CDR3 region has the DNA TGTGCCAGCACCCCTGGGGCAGGGAGGGAAGCTTTCTTT. The rearrangement uses TRBV6-6 and TRBJ1-1, with a possible D match to TRBD1 (5 bases). CDR1 MNHNY and CDR2 SVGAGI come from the germline V gene (reference sequence). V was shortened by 7 bases and J by 8 bases, with 17 bases between the two germline ends. The CDR3 runs to 13 residues.

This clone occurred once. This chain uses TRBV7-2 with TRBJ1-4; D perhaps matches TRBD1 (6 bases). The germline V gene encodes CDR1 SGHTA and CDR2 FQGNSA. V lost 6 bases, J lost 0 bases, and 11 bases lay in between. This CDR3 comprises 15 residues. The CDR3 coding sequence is TGTGCCAGCAGGAGACAGGCCGCAACTAATGAAAAACTGTTTTTT. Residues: CASRRQAATNEKLFF.

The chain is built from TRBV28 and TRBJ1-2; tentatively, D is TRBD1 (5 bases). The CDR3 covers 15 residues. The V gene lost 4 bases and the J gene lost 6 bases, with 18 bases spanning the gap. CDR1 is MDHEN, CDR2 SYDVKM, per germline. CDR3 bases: TGTGCCAGCAGTTCCGCGCGCGAGGAAGGGGATGGCTACACCTTC. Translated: CASSSAREEGDGYTF.

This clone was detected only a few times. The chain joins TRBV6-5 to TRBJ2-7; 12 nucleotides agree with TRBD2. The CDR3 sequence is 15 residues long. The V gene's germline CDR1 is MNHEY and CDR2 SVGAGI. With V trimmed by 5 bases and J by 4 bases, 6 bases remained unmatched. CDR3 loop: CASSTGLAGLYEQYF. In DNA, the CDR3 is TGTGCCAGCAGTACAGGACTAGCGGGGTTGTACGAGCAGTACTTC.

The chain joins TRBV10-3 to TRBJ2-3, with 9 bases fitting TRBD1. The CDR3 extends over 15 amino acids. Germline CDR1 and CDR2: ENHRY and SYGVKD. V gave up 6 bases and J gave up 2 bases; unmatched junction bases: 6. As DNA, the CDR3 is TGTGCCATCAGAACGGGACAGGGTACCACAGATACGCAGTATTTT. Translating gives CAIRTGQGTTDTQYF.

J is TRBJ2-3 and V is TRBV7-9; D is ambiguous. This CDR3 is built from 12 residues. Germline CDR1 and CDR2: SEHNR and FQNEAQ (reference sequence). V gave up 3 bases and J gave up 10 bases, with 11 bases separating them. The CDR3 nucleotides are TGTGCCAGCAGCTTTCCCCCCCAGGCGCAGTATTTT. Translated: CASSFPPQAQYF.

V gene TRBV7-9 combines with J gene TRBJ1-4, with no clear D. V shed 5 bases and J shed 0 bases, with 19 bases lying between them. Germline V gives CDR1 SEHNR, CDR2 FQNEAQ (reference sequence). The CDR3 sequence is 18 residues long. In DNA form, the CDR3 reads TGTGCCAGCAGCGCAGTCTGGAGTGAGGGATCAACTAATGAAAAACTGTTTTTT. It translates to CASSAVWSEGSTNEKLFF.